A selection of T cell receptor beta chains follows, all from one sample in a study of shared T cell receptors in the human thymus. Some clones are missing from TCRdb's copy, which holds only in-frame ones; the method was immunoSEQ multiplex PCR. This table holds 700,000 or so clones, roughly 85% found once. The data were also submitted as part of a second study, on human thymus T cells.

Sequencing was done on a sample of thymocytes. The receptors derive from a girl under three years old with a congenital heart defect. The CDR3 runs from the conserved cysteine through the conserved F or W. D genes are given only for firm matches. Not all rows give a size; the values are once, few, many and, for expanded clones, a class.

v_call	j_call	clone_size	d_call	cdr3_nt	cdr3_aa
TRBV7-4	TRBJ1-1	.	TRBD1	TGTGCCAGCAGCTTAGAGGGACAGGGGATGTTTGACATGAACACTGAAGCTTTCTTT	CASSLEGQGMFDMNTEAFF
TRBV7-4	TRBJ2-6	.	.	TGTGCCAGCAGCGAGACTTCAGTGAATCCTGGGGCCAACGTCCTGACTTTC	CASSETSVNPGANVLTF
TRBV11-2	TRBJ2-1	.	TRBD2	TGTGCCAGCAGCTTAGGGGGGGGGTATGAGCAGTTCTTC	CASSLGGGYEQFF
TRBV5-8	TRBJ1-1	once	TRBD1	TGTGCCATGTGGACAGGGGTGGGAGCTTTCTTT	CAMWTGVGAFF
TRBV6-5	TRBJ1-2	few	.	TGTGCCAGCAGCTCGGGGGGTGGCTACACCTTC	CASSSGGGYTF
TRBV14	TRBJ1-6	.	.	TGTGCCAGCAGCCAAGATAGCAACTGGGAGGAGGCCTTCGGTTCACCCCTCCACTTT	CASSQDSNWEEAFGSPLHF
TRBV11-2	TRBJ2-5	.	TRBD2	TGTGCCAGCAGCTTAGAATCCTGGCTAGCGGGGGGTATTGGAGAGACCCAGTACTTC	CASSLESWLAGGIGETQYF
TRBV27	TRBJ1-6	.	.	TGTGCCAGCAGTCCGTCACCGGGGGGCGCCTTCTATTATAATTCACCCCTCCACTTT	CASSPSPGGAFYYNSPLHF
TRBV5-6	TRBJ1-1	.	.	TGTGCCAGCAGCGGACCGACAGCGAACACTGAAGCTTTCTTT	CASSGPTANTEAFF
TRBV6-6	TRBJ2-1	.	.	TGTGCCAGCAGTTATAGGTTAGCTTCCTACAATGAGCAGTTCTTC	CASSYRLASYNEQFF
TRBV4-3	TRBJ1-2	.	.	TGCGCCAGCAGCCAAGGCGGGGAGGCTCCAGGGTTCGGAAGACCCTATGGCTACACCTTC	CASSQGGEAPGFGRPYGYTF
TRBV19	TRBJ1-6	.	.	TGTGCCAGTACTCTAGGGGACTCCTATAATTCACCCCTCCACTTT	CASTLGDSYNSPLHF
TRBV15	TRBJ2-1	few	.	TGTGCCACCAGCAGCCGAAATAGACAGGATCCCTACAATGAGCAGTTCTTC	CATSSRNRQDPYNEQFF
TRBV2	TRBJ1-6	once	TRBD1	TGTGCCAGAGGGGACAGAGAGAATTCACCCCTCCACTTT	CARGDRENSPLHF
TRBV6-1	TRBJ2-3	.	.	TGTGCCAGCAGTGAAGATCGGTCAAACACAGATACGCAGTATTTT	CASSEDRSNTDTQYF
TRBV6-5	TRBJ2-5	.	.	TGTGCCAGCAGTTGGAGGGGCCACCAAGAAGAGACCCAGTACTTC	CASSWRGHQEETQYF
TRBV5-5	TRBJ1-2	once	.	TGTGCCAGCAGCTTGGGTCAGGCTGCCTCTAACTATGGCTACACCTTC	CASSLGQAASNYGYTF
TRBV4-1	TRBJ1-4	.	TRBD1	TGCGCCAGCAGCCTTCCGGGACAGATAAATGAAAAACTGTTTTTT	CASSLPGQINEKLFF